These 28 T cell receptor beta chains were sequenced from one sample in a study of blood T cell repertoires in COVID-19. Sequenced by immunoSEQ multiplex PCR; TCRdb stores in-frame clones only, minus some. The repertoire holds approximately 79,000 clones, with approximately 82% as singletons. Sequences were obtained from peripheral blood. The receptors shown here come from a woman between 45 and 65 years old with acute or convalescent COVID-19.

The CDR3 bases are TGTGCCAGCAGTTGGAGAACAGGGTACCAAGAGACCCAGTACTTC. It is translated as CASSWRTGYQETQYF. The chain recombines TRBV28 with TRBJ2-5; possible D gene TRBD1, 6 bases. The V end lost 4 bases, the J end lost 0 bases, and 12 bases lay between the germline ends. This CDR3 has 15 residues. Looked up from germline, CDR1 is MDHEN and CDR2 is SYDVKM.

The chain couples TRBV28 to TRBJ2-3; possible D gene TRBD2, 5 bases. Germline V lookup: CDR1 MDHEN, CDR2 SYDVKM. Trimming took off 11 bases at V and 5 bases at J, with 17 bases between the two ends. The CDR3 length is 13 residues. The CDR3 reads CASMEAELDTQYF. In DNA, the CDR3 is TGTGCCTCCATGGAAGCGGAGTTAGATACGCAGTATTTT.

The chain couples TRBV7-8 to TRBJ2-7; 9 bases are shared with TRBD1. This CDR3 region has 18 residues. The germline V gene has CDR1 SGHVS and CDR2 FQNEAQ. J was trimmed by 1 base and V by 1 base; bases with no gene match: 11. CDR3 residues: CASSLGTGDIRLSYEQYF. The CDR3 DNA reads TGTGCCAGCAGCTTAGGGACAGGGGACATTAGACTTTCCTACGAGCAGTACTTC.

The rearrangement joins TRBV4-3 to TRBJ2-5; TRBD2 aligns across 7 bases. The CDR3 extends over 16 amino acids. V trimming: 0 bases; J trimming: 4 bases; junction bases outside the gene matches: 8. Looked up from germline, CDR1 is LGHNA and CDR2 is YSLEER. CDR3 DNA sequence: TGCGCCAGCAGCCAAGATTGGACGGGGGGACGAGAGACCCAGTACTTC. This encodes CASSQDWTGGRETQYF.

The chain uses TRBV4-1 and TRBJ2-5, with TRBD2 matching 8 bases. Germline loops: CDR1 MGHRA, CDR2 YSYEKL. Losses at the gene ends were 3 bases for V and 3 bases for J; bases not matched to a gene: 6. The CDR3 length is 15 residues. The DNA of the CDR3 is TGCGCCAGCAGCCAGGCGACTAGCGTTGAAGAGACCCAGTACTTC. It translates to CASSQATSVEETQYF.

The rearrangement links TRBV2 to TRBJ2-3, with TRBD2 matching 8 bases. Per the germline V gene, CDR1 is SNHLY and CDR2 is FYNNEI. This CDR3 comprises 14 residues. With 6 bases clipped from V and 4 bases from J, the junction kept 6 bases outside the gene matches. The DNA of the CDR3 is TGTGCCAGCAGAGGGGGACTAGTCTCAGATACGCAGTATTTT. Its protein is CASRGGLVSDTQYF.

This clone was detected once. The chain employs TRBV6-4 and TRBJ1-6, with 9 positions matching TRBD1. CDR3 length equals 15 residues. V trimming: 3 bases; J trimming: 5 bases; junction bases outside the gene matches: 2. In germline, CDR1 is MRHNA, CDR2 SNTAGT. This CDR3 reads CASSDGQGNNSPLHF. The CDR3 nucleotides read TGTGCCAGCAGTGATGGACAGGGGAATAATTCACCCCTCCACTTT.

The chain is built from TRBV7-8 and TRBJ1-2; 11 bases match TRBD1. V gave up 3 bases and J gave up 4 bases; unmatched junction bases: 10. Germline lookup yields CDR1 SGHVS and CDR2 FQNEAQ. This CDR3 comprises 17 residues. DNA for the CDR3: TGTGCCAGCAGCTTCCCGGGACAGGGGGGAATTTCCTATGGCTACACCTTC. Translating it yields CASSFPGQGGISYGYTF.

This clone has ten or more counts. The DNA for the CDR3 is TGTGCCAGCAGCCTCCAGGCGGGGGGGCGTTCAGATACGCAGTATTTT. Translated: CASSLQAGGRSDTQYF. The chain couples TRBV3-1 (or the pseudogene TRBV3-2) to TRBJ2-3; 9 bases match TRBD2. V lost 4 bases, J lost 4 bases, and 9 bases stayed unmatched. The CDR3 is 16 amino acids. From germline, CDR1 is LGHDT and CDR2 YNNKEL (reference sequence).

This clone came up once. The chain is built from TRBV27 and TRBJ2-3; D might be TRBD2 (5 bases). The V end lost 2 bases, the J end lost 2 bases, and 8 bases lay between the germline ends. The germline V gene has CDR1 MNHEY and CDR2 SMNVEV (reference sequence). The CDR3 consists of 14 residues. CDR3: CASSLTRATDTQYF. Here the CDR3 DNA reads TGTGCCAGCAGTTTAACTAGGGCCACAGATACGCAGTATTTT.

This chain joins TRBV12-5 and TRBJ1-6; 7 bases are a match to TRBD1. V gave up 5 bases and J gave up 10 bases; unmatched junction bases: 11. There are 15 residues in the CDR3. Germline loops: CDR1 LGHNT, CDR2 FRNRAP. CDR3 in amino acids: CASGLEAGGRSPLHF. The CDR3 nucleotides are TGTGCTAGTGGTCTCGAAGCAGGGGGGAGGTCACCCCTCCACTTT.

The gene calls are TRBV5-1 and TRBJ2-2; TRBD2 is a possible D gene (5 bases). The CDR3 extends over 15 amino acids. Germline V gene sequence: CDR1 SGHRS, CDR2 YFSETQ. V was shortened by 0 bases and J by 2 bases, with 8 bases between the two germline ends. For the CDR3, the DNA is TGCGCCAGCAGCTTGGCCGGGATAAACACCGGGGAGCTGTTTTTT. It specifies CASSLAGINTGELFF.

The V gene is TRBV7-2, the J gene TRBJ1-2; D gene unclear. V lost 5 bases and J 2 bases, leaving 12 bases between the germline ends. Germline V lookup: CDR1 SGHTA, CDR2 FQGNSA. The CDR3 totals 14 residues. Here the CDR3 reads CASSREVVNYGYTF. The CDR3 DNA follows: TGTGCCAGCAGCCGCGAGGTGGTAAACTATGGCTACACCTTC.

The chain recombines TRBV6-5 with TRBJ2-1; 7 positions agree with TRBD2. Germline V gene lookup returns CDR1 MNHEY and CDR2 SVGAGI. There are 15 residues in the CDR3. Unmatched junction bases numbered 5, after V lost 3 bases and J lost 3 bases. The CDR3 is CASSYASGFYNEQFF. DNA of the CDR3: TGTGCCAGCAGTTATGCTAGCGGTTTCTACAATGAGCAGTTCTTC.

The chain uses TRBV27 and TRBJ1-2, with D possibly TRBD1 on 6 matching bases. Trimming pared 0 bases from V and 4 bases from J, leaving 12 bases between. The CDR3 loop spans 15 amino acids. The germline CDR1 and CDR2 sequences are MNHEY and SMNVEV (reference sequence). This CDR3 is CASSLSAGVSYGYTF. As DNA, the CDR3 is TGTGCCAGCAGTTTATCGGCAGGGGTTAGCTATGGCTACACCTTC.

This chain links TRBV7-2 with TRBJ2-1; a weak D match, TRBD2 (6 bases). CDR1 and CDR2 (germline): SGHTA, FQGNSA. V dropped 5 bases and J dropped 1 base, with 15 bases sitting between them. The CDR3 is 16 amino acids. The CDR3 DNA is TGTGCCAGCAGCCAGCCAAGGAGGGGTTCCTACAATGAGCAGTTCTTC. It codes for CASSQPRRGSYNEQFF.

V is TRBV7-8 and J is TRBJ1-2, with D perhaps matching TRBD1 (5 bases). V lost 5 bases and J lost 5, with 18 bases in between. In germline, CDR1 is SGHVS, CDR2 FQNEAQ. This CDR3 comprises 15 residues. CDR3 amino acids: CASSAGGDWPYGYTF. The CDR3 nucleotides are TGTGCCAGCAGCGCTGGGGGGGACTGGCCTTATGGCTACACCTTC.

V gene TRBV7-6 combines with J gene TRBJ2-7; D perhaps matches TRBD2 (6 bases). This CDR3 comprises 16 residues. Germline lookup yields CDR1 SGHVS and CDR2 FNYEAQ. V was cut by 5 bases and J by 4 bases, with 21 bases left in between. CDR3 protein: CASSPRTRDFRYEQYF. CDR3 bases: TGTGCCAGCAGCCCACGGACACGGGACTTTAGGTACGAGCAGTACTTC.

This chain connects TRBV13 to TRBJ2-4; maybe TRBD1 (6 bases). CDR1 and CDR2 (germline): PRHDT, FYEKMQ (reference sequence). The V gene lost 5 bases and the J gene lost 1 base, with 15 bases spanning the gap. The CDR3 sequence is 16 residues long. CDR3 region: CASSPRGNDAKNIQYF. For the CDR3, the DNA is TGTGCCAGCAGCCCCAGGGGTAACGATGCCAAAAACATTCAGTACTTC.

This chain joins TRBV24-1 and TRBJ2-7; tentatively, D is TRBD1 (7 bases). Per germline, CDR1 KGHDR and CDR2 SFDVKD. CDR3 length: 14 residues. The ends were cut back, 3 bases at V and 3 bases at J, with 11 bases in the middle. CDR3 sequence reads: CATSDGGGDYEQYF. In DNA form, the CDR3 reads TGTGCCACCAGTGATGGAGGGGGCGACTACGAGCAGTACTTC.

This chain links TRBV19 with TRBJ2-5; D gene ambiguous. Germline CDR1 and CDR2: LNHDA and SQIVND (reference sequence). V lost 5 bases, J lost 0 bases, and 13 bases lay in between. The CDR3 has 15 amino acids. The CDR3 is CASSVLAGYQETQYF. CDR3 bases: TGTGCCAGTAGTGTGTTAGCCGGGTACCAAGAGACCCAGTACTTC.

There are many counts of this clone. This sequence joins TRBV30 and TRBJ1-5, with 10 bases lining up with TRBD1. Germline values: CDR1 GTSNPN, CDR2 SVGIG (reference sequence). The CDR3 is 13 residues long. V was clipped by 4 bases and J by 7 bases; unmatched bases: 4. CDR3 coding DNA: TGTGCCTGGACTTTGACAGGGGGCCAGCCCCAGCATTTT. It translates to CAWTLTGGQPQHF.

This clone was recorded only once. The genes are TRBV30 and TRBJ2-2, with D possibly being TRBD2 (5 bases). Per the germline V gene, CDR1 is GTSNPN and CDR2 is SVGIG (reference sequence). This CDR3 is 15 amino acids long. CDR3 nucleotides: TGTGTAGTTCTTCCGGGAAACAAGGACACCGGGGAGCTGTTTTTT. This gives the protein CVVLPGNKDTGELFF.

The rearrangement uses TRBV7-2 and TRBJ1-5; TRBD1 is a possible D gene (5 bases). CDR1 is SGHTA, CDR2 FQGNSA, per germline. The CDR3 consists of 14 residues. Between the trimmed V and J ends, which lost 4 bases and 4 bases, there was a span of 11 bases. The CDR3 DNA follows: TGTGCCAGCAGCTCCCCCGCAGGGAATCAGCCCCAGCATTTT. Its translation: CASSSPAGNQPQHF.

The gene calls are TRBV4-3 and TRBJ2-3; 10 bases align to TRBD2. With V trimmed by 0 bases and J by 11 bases, 11 bases remained unmatched. The CDR3 runs 16 residues. Germline V gene sequence: CDR1 LGHNA, CDR2 YSLEER. The CDR3 sequence is CASSQELAGVSIGQYF. The CDR3, as DNA: TGCGCCAGCAGCCAAGAGCTAGCGGGAGTCTCCATAGGGCAGTATTTT.

This rearrangement joins TRBV15 to TRBJ2-7; TRBD1 matches 7 bases. The CDR3 contains 16 residues. V trimming: 1 base; J trimming: 3 bases; junction bases outside the gene matches: 9. Germline V lookup: CDR1 LNHNV, CDR2 YYDKDF (reference sequence). The CDR3 sequence is CATSRAKGQTFYEQYF. As DNA, the CDR3 is TGTGCCACCAGCAGAGCCAAGGGACAGACCTTCTACGAGCAGTACTTC. Based on the CDR3 plus reference TRBV15 and TRBJ2-7, the full variable domain is DAMVIQNPRYQVTQFGKPVTLSCSQTLNHNVMYWYQQKSSQAPKLLFHYYDKDFNNEADTPDNFQSRRPNTSFCFLDIRSPGLGDTAMYLCATSRAKGQTFYEQYFGPGTRLTVT.

The CDR3 reads CASSLRASGTYEQYF. The DNA for the CDR3 is TGTGCCAGCAGTTTAAGGGCTAGCGGAACCTACGAGCAGTACTTC. V gene TRBV27 combines with J gene TRBJ2-7; 7 positions agree with TRBD2. V dropped 2 bases and J dropped 2; count of bases not matched to a gene: 6. This CDR3 is built from 15 residues. The germline V gene encodes CDR1 MNHEY and CDR2 SMNVEV (reference sequence).

The rearrangement uses TRBV3-1 (or the pseudogene TRBV3-2) and TRBJ2-4, with D perhaps TRBD2 (6 bases). The V end lost 2 bases, the J end lost 8 bases, and 10 bases lay between the germline ends. The CDR3 runs 13 residues. The germline V gene has CDR1 LGHDT and CDR2 YNNKEL (reference sequence). This CDR3 reads CASSQSRDYIQYF. In DNA form, the CDR3 reads TGTGCCAGCAGCCAAAGCCGGGACTACATTCAGTACTTC.